A single sample gave rise to the 20 T cell receptor beta chains below, sequenced in a study of T cells expressing NK-cell markers. From the 5' RACE reads, TCRdb lists one entry per CDR3 protein and no DNA. The sample includes tens of thousands of distinct CDR3 sequences. Source material: blood T cells: a sorted CD56 or NKG2C T cell subset, CD4+ or CD8+ T cells, or bulk PBMC T cells (not recorded which). The receptors come from a woman between 18 and 70 years old in good health.

This chain connects TRBV20-1 to TRBJ2-1. CDR1 is DFQATT and CDR2 is SNEGSKA in the germline V gene (reference sequence). The CDR3 length is 13 residues. CDR3 protein: CSARVVSSHKQFF.

V gene TRBV3-1 combines with J gene TRBJ2-1. This CDR3 is 15 amino acids long. Germline loops: CDR1 LGHDT, CDR2 YNNKEL (reference sequence). The CDR3: CASSQAGGSYNEQFF.

The V and J genes are TRBV2 and TRBJ2-3. The CDR3 runs 11 residues. The germline CDR1 and CDR2 sequences are SNHLY and FYNNEI. The CDR3 reads CASSEGDTQYF.

The gene calls are TRBV7-2 and TRBJ2-1; as DNA is missing, the TRBD1 call by TCRdb cannot be tested. There are 12 residues in the CDR3. Per germline, CDR1 SGHTA and CDR2 FQGNSA. The CDR3 is CASSPGGAEQFF.

The chain combines TRBV12-3 or TRBV12-4 with TRBJ2-1; TCRdb's D call of TRBD1 is untestable without DNA. CDR3 length: 11 residues. CDR3 sequence reads: CASTPGYEQFF.

The chain is built from TRBV7-6 and TRBJ2-1; TCRdb's assignment of TRBD1 cannot be checked, as there is no DNA. The germline CDR1 and CDR2 sequences are SGHVS and FNYEAQ. The CDR3 contains 13 residues. This CDR3 reads CASSAALGTEQFF.

The chain is built from TRBV18 and TRBJ2-7; checking the TCRdb D call of TRBD2 is not possible without DNA. Germline V gene sequence: CDR1 KGHSH, CDR2 LQKENI. The CDR3 has 14 residues. CDR3 residues: CASSPGLASYEQYF.

The chain recombines TRBV7-3 with TRBJ2-7; the D call of TRBD2 rests on TCRdb alone, since no DNA is present to check it. This CDR3 is built from 13 residues. Germline V gives CDR1 SGHTA, CDR2 FQGTGA. CDR3 protein: CASTLTGDYEQYF.

The chain combines TRBV5-1 with TRBJ2-1. Germline CDR1 reads SGHRS; CDR2 reads YFSETQ. This CDR3 comprises 18 residues. The CDR3 here is CASMPRNRNWSSYNEQFF.

The chain recombines TRBV12-3 or TRBV12-4 with TRBJ1-4; the TCRdb D gene call, TRBD1, has no DNA to confirm it. The CDR3 contains 15 residues. The CDR3 sequence is CASSPTGGTNEKLFF.

The CDR3 sequence is CASTSGNTEAFF. This chain uses TRBV2 with TRBJ1-1. In germline, CDR1 is SNHLY, CDR2 FYNNEI. The CDR3 contains 12 residues.

The chain uses TRBV20-1 and TRBJ2-7; with no DNA, the TCRdb D assignment of TRBD2 cannot be verified. CDR3 length: 14 amino acids. Germline V gene data show CDR1 as DFQATT and CDR2 as SNEGSKA (reference sequence). CDR3 region: CSAINRDSVYEQYF.

The chain links TRBV7-9 to TRBJ2-2; TCRdb's assignment of TRBD1 cannot be checked, as there is no DNA. The V gene's germline CDR1 is SEHNR and CDR2 FQNEAQ (reference sequence). The CDR3 consists of 17 residues. The chain's CDR3 is CASSLPVGGGNTGELFF.

In terms of frequency, this clonotype is large. The chain is built from TRBV5-1 and TRBJ2-2; there is no DNA to check the TCRdb D call of TRBD1. Germline assignment: CDR1 SGHRS and CDR2 YFSETQ. The CDR3 sequence is 14 residues long. The CDR3 loop is CASSLQGWAGELFF.

The CDR3 loop is CASSLVRGFSSGRDQETQYF. This chain joins TRBV7-3 and TRBJ2-5; TCRdb lists TRBD2, though no DNA is available to test this call. The CDR3 consists of 20 residues. Looked up from germline, CDR1 is SGHTA and CDR2 is FQGTGA. The entire variable domain, with the rest obtained from reference TRBV7-3 and TRBJ2-5, is as follows: GAGVSQTPSNKVTEKGKYVELRCDPISGHTALYWYRQSLGQGPEFLIYFQGTGAADDSGLPNDRFFAVRPEGSVSTLKIQRTERGDSAVYLCASSLVRGFSSGRDQETQYFGPGTRLLVL.

V usage is TRBV10-3 and J usage is TRBJ2-7; lacking DNA, the TRBD1 call made by TCRdb goes unchecked. Germline CDR1 ENHRY, CDR2 SYGVKD. CDR3 length: 13 amino acids. The chain's CDR3 is CAISEDSRDEQYF.

The V call is TRBV20-1, the J call TRBJ2-3; there is no DNA to check the TCRdb D call of TRBD2. Germline V gene data show CDR1 as DFQATT and CDR2 as SNEGSKA (reference sequence). The CDR3 is 15 residues long. The CDR3 spells CSATMTSGTIDTQYF.

The chain couples TRBV6-5 to TRBJ2-1. The germline V gene has CDR1 MNHEY and CDR2 SVGAGI. The CDR3 sequence is 17 residues long. CDR3 sequence reads: CASSYSPASYSYNEQFF.

The V call is TRBV27, the J call TRBJ1-1; TCRdb names TRBD1, which stays unverified in the absence of DNA. The germline gives CDR1 MNHEY, CDR2 SMNVEV (reference sequence). The CDR3 covers 15 residues. The CDR3 sequence is CASNVLGGAGTEAFF.

This sequence joins TRBV29-1 and TRBJ2-6. The germline gives CDR1 SQVTM, CDR2 ANQGSEA. This CDR3 spans 14 amino acids. CDR3 sequence: CSAIEGAGANVLTF.